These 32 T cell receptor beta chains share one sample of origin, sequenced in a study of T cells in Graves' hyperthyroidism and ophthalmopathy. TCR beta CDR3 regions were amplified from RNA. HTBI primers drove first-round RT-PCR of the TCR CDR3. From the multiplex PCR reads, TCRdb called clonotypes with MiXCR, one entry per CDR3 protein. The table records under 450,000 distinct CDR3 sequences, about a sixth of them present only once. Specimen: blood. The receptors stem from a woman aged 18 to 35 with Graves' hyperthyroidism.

The CDR3 region has the DNA TGTGCCAGCAGTTACCGCCGGACTAGCGGGACCACAGATACGCAGTATTTT. It codes for CASSYRRTSGTTDTQYF. The gene calls are TRBV6-5 and TRBJ2-3, with TRBD2 identical over 12 bases. Unmatched junction bases numbered 5, after V lost 2 bases and J lost 2 bases. The germline V gene has CDR1 MNHEY and CDR2 SVGAGI. The CDR3 contains 17 residues.

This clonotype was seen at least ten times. CDR3 sequence: CSARFPTGTNTEAFF. The CDR3 DNA follows: TGCAGTGCTAGATTCCCGACAGGGACGAACACTGAAGCTTTCTTT. The chain carries TRBV20-1 and TRBJ1-1; 7 nucleotides align to TRBD1. This CDR3 has 15 amino acids. Trimming removed 2 bases from V and 1 base from J; junction bases left unmatched: 7. The germline gives CDR1 DFQATT, CDR2 SNEGSKA (reference sequence).

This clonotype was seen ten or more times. The CDR3 sequence: CANRDRGSDTQYF. The CDR3 nucleotides are TGTGCCAACAGGGACAGGGGATCAGATACGCAGTATTTT. V usage is TRBV6-1 and J usage is TRBJ2-3; the match to TRBD1 covers 10 bases. This CDR3 region has 13 residues. Germline-derived CDR1 and CDR2 are MNHNS and SASEGT. Trimming at V came to 10 bases and at J to 4 bases, leaving 5 bases not matched to a gene.

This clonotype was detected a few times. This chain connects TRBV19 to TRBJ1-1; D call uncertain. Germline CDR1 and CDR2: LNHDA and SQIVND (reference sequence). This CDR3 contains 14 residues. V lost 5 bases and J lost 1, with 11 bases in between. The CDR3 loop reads CASSHPGSNTEAFF. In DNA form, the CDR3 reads TGTGCCAGTAGTCACCCGGGGTCGAACACTGAAGCTTTCTTT.

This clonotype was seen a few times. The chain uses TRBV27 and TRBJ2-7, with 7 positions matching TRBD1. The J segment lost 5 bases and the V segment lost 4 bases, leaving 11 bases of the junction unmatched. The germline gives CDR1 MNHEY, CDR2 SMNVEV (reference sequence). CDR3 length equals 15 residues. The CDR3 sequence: CASSSIEGAGDEQYF. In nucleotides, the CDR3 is TGTGCCAGCAGTTCCATCGAGGGGGCGGGTGACGAGCAGTACTTC.

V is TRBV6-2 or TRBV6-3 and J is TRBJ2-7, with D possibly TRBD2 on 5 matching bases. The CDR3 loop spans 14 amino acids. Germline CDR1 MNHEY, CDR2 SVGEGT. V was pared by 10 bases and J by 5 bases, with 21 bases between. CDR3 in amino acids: CATLQVEGRNEQYF. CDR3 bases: TGTGCCACCCTCCAAGTTGAGGGTAGGAACGAGCAGTACTTC.

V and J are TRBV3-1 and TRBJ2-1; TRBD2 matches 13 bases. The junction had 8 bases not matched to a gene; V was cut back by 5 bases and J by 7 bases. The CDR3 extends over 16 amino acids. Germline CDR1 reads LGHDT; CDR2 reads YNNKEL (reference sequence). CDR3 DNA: TGTGCCAGCAGCAGACTAGCGGGAGGTGGAGTGAATGAGCAGTTCTTC. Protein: CASSRLAGGGVNEQFF.

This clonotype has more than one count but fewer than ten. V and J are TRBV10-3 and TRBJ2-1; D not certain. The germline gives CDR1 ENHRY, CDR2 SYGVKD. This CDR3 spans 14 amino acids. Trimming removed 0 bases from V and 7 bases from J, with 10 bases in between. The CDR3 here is CAISESRQTNEQFF. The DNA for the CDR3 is TGTGCCATCAGTGAGTCTAGACAAACGAATGAGCAGTTCTTC.

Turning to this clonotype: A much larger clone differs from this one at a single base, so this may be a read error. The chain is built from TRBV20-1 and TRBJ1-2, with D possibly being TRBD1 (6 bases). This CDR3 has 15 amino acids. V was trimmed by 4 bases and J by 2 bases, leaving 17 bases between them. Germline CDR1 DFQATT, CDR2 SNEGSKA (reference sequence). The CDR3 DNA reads TGCAGTGCTACCACCGAGGGGGTGGAGAACTATGGCTACACCTTC. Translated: CSATTEGVENYGYTF.

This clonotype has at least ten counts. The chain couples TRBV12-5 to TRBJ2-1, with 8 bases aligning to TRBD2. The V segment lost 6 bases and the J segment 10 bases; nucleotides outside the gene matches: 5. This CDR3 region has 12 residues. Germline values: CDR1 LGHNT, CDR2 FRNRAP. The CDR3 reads CASGGTRWEQFF. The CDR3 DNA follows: TGTGCTAGTGGCGGGACTAGATGGGAGCAGTTCTTC.

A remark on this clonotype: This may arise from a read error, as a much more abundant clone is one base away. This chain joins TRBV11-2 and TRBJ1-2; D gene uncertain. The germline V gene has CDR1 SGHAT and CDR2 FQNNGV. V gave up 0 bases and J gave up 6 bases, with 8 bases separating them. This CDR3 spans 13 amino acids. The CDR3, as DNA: TGTGCCAGCAGCTTAGACAAAACCCATGGCTACACCTTC. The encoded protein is CASSLDKTHGYTF.

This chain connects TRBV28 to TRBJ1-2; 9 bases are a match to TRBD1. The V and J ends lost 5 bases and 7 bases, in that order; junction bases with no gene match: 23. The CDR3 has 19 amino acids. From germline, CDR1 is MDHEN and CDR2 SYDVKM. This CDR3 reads CASSERQGGYRYRGAGYTF. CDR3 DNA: TGTGCCAGCAGTGAGAGACAGGGGGGGTATCGATATCGTGGGGCTGGCTACACCTTC.

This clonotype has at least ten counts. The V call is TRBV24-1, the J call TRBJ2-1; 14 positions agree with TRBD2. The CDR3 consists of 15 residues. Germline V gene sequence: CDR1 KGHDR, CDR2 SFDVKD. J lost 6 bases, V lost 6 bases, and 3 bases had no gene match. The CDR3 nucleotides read TGTGCCACCAGTAAGGGGACTAGCGGGAGCAATGAGCAGTTCTTC. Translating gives CATSKGTSGSNEQFF.

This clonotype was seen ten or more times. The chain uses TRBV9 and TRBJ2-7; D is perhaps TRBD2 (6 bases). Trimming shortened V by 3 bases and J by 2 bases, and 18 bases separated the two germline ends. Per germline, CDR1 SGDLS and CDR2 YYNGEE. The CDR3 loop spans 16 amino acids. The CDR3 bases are TGTGCCAGCAGCGGGGGAGGTCGCGGGCCCGCCTACGAGCAGTACTTC. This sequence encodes CASSGGGRGPAYEQYF. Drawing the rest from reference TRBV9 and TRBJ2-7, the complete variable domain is DSGVTQTPKHLITATGQRVTLRCSPRSGDLSVYWYQQSLDQGLQFLIQYYNGEERAKGNILERFSAQQFPDLHSELNLSSLELGDSALYFCASSGGGRGPAYEQYFGPGTRLTVT.

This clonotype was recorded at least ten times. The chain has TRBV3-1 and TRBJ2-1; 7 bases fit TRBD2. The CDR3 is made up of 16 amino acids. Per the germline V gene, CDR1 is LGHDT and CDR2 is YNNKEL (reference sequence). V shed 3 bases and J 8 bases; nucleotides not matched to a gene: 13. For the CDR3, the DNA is TGTGCCAGCAGCCATAAAGGGGCTAGCGGAATCTATGAGCAGTTCTTC. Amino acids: CASSHKGASGIYEQFF.

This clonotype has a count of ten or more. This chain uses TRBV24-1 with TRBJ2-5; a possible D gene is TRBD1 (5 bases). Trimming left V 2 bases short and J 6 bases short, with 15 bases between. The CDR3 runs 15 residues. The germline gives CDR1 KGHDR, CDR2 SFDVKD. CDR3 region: CATSDSGHFGQTQYF. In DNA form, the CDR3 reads TGTGCCACCAGTGATTCAGGACATTTCGGGCAGACCCAGTACTTC.

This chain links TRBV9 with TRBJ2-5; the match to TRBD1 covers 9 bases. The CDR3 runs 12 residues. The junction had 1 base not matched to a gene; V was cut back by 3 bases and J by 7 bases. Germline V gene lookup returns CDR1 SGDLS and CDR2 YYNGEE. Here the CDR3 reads CASSGQGGTQYF. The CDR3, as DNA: TGTGCCAGCAGCGGACAGGGGGGGACCCAGTACTTC.

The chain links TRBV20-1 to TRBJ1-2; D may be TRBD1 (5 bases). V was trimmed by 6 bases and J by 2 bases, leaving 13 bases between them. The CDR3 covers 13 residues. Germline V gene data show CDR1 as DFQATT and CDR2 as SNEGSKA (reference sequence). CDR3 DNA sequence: TGCAGTGCCCACGGGGCTATGAACTATGGCTACACCTTC. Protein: CSAHGAMNYGYTF.

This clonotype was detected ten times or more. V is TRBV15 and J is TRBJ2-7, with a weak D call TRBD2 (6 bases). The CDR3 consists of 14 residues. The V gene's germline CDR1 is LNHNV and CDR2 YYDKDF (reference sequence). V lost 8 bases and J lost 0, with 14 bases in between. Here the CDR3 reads CATGTVEGSYEQYF. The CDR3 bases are TGTGCCACCGGGACTGTAGAGGGCTCCTACGAGCAGTACTTC. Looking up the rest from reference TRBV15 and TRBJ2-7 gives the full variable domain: DAMVIQNPRYQVTQFGKPVTLSCSQTLNHNVMYWYQQKSSQAPKLLFHYYDKDFNNEADTPDNFQSRRPNTSFCFLDIRSPGLGDTAMYLCATGTVEGSYEQYFGPGTRLTVT.

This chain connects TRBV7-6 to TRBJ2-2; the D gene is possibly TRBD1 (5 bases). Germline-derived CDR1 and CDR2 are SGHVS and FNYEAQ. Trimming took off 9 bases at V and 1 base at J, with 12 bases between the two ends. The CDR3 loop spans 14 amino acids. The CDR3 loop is CASSITGNTGELFF. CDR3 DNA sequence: TGTGCCAGTAGTATTACAGGGAACACCGGGGAGCTGTTTTTT.

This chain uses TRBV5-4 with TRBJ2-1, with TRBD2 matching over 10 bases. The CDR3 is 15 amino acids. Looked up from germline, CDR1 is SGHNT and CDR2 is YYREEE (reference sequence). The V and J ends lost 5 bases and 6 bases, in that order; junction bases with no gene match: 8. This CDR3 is CASRPRLAGLNEQFF. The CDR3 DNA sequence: TGTGCCAGCAGGCCCAGACTAGCGGGCCTCAATGAGCAGTTCTTC.

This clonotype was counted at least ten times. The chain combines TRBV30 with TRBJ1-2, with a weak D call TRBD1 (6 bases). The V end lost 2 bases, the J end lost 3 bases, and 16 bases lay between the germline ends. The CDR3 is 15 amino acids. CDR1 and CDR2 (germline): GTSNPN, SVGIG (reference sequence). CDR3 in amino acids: CAWSSRTDDYYGYTF. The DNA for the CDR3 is TGTGCCTGGAGTTCTCGGACAGACGACTACTATGGCTACACCTTC.

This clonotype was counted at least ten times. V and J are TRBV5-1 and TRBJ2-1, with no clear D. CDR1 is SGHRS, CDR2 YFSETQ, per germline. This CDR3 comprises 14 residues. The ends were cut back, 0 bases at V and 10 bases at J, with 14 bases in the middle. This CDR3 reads CASSLAGALGEQFF. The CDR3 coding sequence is TGCGCCAGCAGCTTGGCGGGTGCGTTAGGGGAGCAGTTCTTC. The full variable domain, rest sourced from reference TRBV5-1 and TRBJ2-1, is KAGVTQTPRYLIKTRGQQVTLSCSPISGHRSVSWYQQTPGQGLQFLFEYFSETQRNKGNFPGRFSGRQFSNSRSEMNVSTLELGDSALYLCASSLAGALGEQFFGPGTRLTVL.

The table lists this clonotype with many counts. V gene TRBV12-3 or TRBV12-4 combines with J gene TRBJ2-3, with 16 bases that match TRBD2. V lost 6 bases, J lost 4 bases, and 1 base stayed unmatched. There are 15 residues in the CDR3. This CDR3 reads CASRGTSGRADTQYF. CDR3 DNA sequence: TGTGCCAGCAGAGGGACTAGCGGGAGGGCAGATACGCAGTATTTT.

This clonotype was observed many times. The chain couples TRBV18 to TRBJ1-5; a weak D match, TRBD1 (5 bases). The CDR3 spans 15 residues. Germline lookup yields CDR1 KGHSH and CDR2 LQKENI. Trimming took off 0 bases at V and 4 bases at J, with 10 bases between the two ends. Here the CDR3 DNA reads TGTGCCAGCTCACCACCAGGGGTGGGTAATCAGCCCCAGCATTTT. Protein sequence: CASSPPGVGNQPQHF. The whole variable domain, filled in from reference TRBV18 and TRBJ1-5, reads NAGVMQNPRHLVRRRGQEARLRCSPMKGHSHVYWYRQLPEEGLKFMVYLQKENIIDESGMPKERFSAEFPKEGPSILRIQQVVRGDSAAYFCASSPPGVGNQPQHFGDGTRLSIL.

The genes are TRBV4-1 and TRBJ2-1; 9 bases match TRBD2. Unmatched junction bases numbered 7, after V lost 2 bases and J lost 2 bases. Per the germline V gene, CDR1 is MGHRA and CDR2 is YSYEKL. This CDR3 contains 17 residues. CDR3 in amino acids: CASSQRTAGGPYNEQFF. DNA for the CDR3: TGCGCCAGCAGCCAACGGACAGCGGGAGGACCCTACAATGAGCAGTTCTTC.

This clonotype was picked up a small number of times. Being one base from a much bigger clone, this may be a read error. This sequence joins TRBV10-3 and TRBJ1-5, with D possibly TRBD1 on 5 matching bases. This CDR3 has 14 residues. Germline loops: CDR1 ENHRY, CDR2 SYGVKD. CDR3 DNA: TGTGTTCACGGGGCAGGTGATAGCAATCAGCCCCAGCATTTT. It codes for CVHGAGDSNQPQHF.

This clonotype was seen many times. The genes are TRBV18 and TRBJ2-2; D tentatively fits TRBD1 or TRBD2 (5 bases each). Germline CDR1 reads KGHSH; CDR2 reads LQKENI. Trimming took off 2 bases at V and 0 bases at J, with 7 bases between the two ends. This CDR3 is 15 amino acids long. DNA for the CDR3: TGTGCCAGCTCACCAGAGGGGACGAACACCGGGGAGCTGTTTTTT. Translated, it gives CASSPEGTNTGELFF.

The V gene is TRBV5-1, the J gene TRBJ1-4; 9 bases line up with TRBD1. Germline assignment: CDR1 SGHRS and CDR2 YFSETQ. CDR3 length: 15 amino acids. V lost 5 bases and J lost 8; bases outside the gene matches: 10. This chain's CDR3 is CASREWTGEGEKLFF. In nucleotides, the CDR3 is TGCGCCAGCAGAGAATGGACAGGGGAAGGCGAAAAACTGTTTTTT.

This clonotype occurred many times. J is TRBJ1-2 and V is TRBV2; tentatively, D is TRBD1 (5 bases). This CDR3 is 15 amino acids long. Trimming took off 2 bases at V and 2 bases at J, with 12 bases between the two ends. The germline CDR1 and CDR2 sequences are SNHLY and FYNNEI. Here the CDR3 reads CASSEMGQVNYGYTF. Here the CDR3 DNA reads TGTGCCAGCAGTGAAATGGGGCAGGTGAACTATGGCTACACCTTC.

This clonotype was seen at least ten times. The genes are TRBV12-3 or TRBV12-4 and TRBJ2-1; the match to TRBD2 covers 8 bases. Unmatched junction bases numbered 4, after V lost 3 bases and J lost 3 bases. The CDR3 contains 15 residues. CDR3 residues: CASSFSREVYNEQFF. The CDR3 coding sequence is TGTGCCAGCAGTTTCTCGCGGGAGGTCTACAATGAGCAGTTCTTC.

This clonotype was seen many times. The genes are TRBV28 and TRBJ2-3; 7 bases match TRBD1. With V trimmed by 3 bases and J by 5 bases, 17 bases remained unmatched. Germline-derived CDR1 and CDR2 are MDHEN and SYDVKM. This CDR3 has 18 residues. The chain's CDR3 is CASSFSPSHRGGGDTQYF. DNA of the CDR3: TGTGCCAGCAGTTTTTCCCCGTCCCACAGGGGTGGGGGAGATACGCAGTATTTT.